This is a list of T cell receptor beta chains from one sample in a study of cytomegalovirus exposure and HLA in healthy donors. Method: immunoSEQ multiplex PCR; TCRdb's copy keeps in-frame clones and lacks some. The sample has over 100,000 clones, 74% seen once. The sequenced sample consisted of PBMCs. These receptors were obtained from a male donor in good health and CMV-seronegative. Both conserved end residues are part of each CDR3. The order of the fields is V gene, J gene, clone size, D gene, CDR3 protein, CDR3 DNA. D genes are given only for firm matches. Only part of the rows carry a size: once, few, many, or a class if the clone is expanded.

V: TRBV28; J: TRBJ2-7; size: .; D: .; CDR3: CASWGGYGTYEQYF; DNA: TGTGCCAGCTGGGGGGGCTATGGGACCTACGAGCAGTACTTC
V: TRBV7-2; J: TRBJ2-5; size: .; D: .; CDR3: CASSLGSDLQGTQYF; DNA: TGTGCCAGCAGCTTGGGCTCTGACCTCCAGGGGACCCAGTACTTC
V: TRBV5-4; J: TRBJ1-3; size: .; D: .; CDR3: CASSLAGSGNTIYF; DNA: TGTGCCAGCAGCTTGGCCGGTTCTGGAAACACCATATATTTT
V: TRBV28; J: TRBJ1-5; size: .; D: .; CDR3: CASSLSVSEEDQPQHF; DNA: TGTGCCAGCAGTTTATCGGTCAGCGAGGAAGATCAGCCCCAGCATTTT
V: TRBV14; J: TRBJ2-3; size: .; D: TRBD2; CDR3: CASSQDRAGVADTQYF; DNA: TGTGCCAGCAGCCAAGATAGGGCGGGAGTTGCAGATACGCAGTATTTT
V: TRBV7-9; J: TRBJ2-1; size: .; D: TRBD2; CDR3: CSSSLVGLAGRNEQFF; DNA: TGTTCCAGCAGCTTAGTGGGACTAGCGGGACGGAATGAGCAGTTCTTC
V: TRBV6-4; J: TRBJ2-3; size: .; D: TRBD1; CDR3: CASSDGTGADTQYF; DNA: TGTGCCAGCAGTGACGGGACAGGGGCAGATACGCAGTATTTT
V: TRBV6-1; J: TRBJ2-2; size: .; D: .; CDR3: CASSELAELFF; DNA: TGTGCCAGCAGTGAATTGGCGGAGCTGTTTTTT
V: TRBV7-2; J: TRBJ2-2; size: .; D: TRBD1; CDR3: CASSLQGAYTGELFF; DNA: TGTGCCAGCAGCCTACAGGGGGCTTACACCGGGGAGCTGTTTTTT
V: TRBV28; J: TRBJ1-4; size: .; D: .; CDR3: CASSGRTATNEKLFF; DNA: TGTGCCAGCAGTGGGAGAACTGCAACTAATGAAAAACTGTTTTTT
V: TRBV30; J: TRBJ1-5; size: .; D: TRBD1; CDR3: CAWSETGGNQPQHF; DNA: TGTGCCTGGAGTGAGACAGGGGGCAATCAGCCCCAGCATTTT
V: TRBV5-6; J: TRBJ1-2; size: .; D: .; CDR3: CASSQGLSHNYGYTF; DNA: TGTGCCAGCAGCCAGGGACTTTCACATAACTATGGCTACACCTTC
V: TRBV7-9; J: TRBJ2-5; size: .; D: .; CDR3: CASSQGLIQETQYF; DNA: TGTGCCAGCAGCCAAGGACTAATACAAGAGACCCAGTACTTC
V: TRBV30; J: TRBJ2-2; size: .; D: TRBD1; CDR3: CASTKTGGGQAGELFF; DNA: TGTGCCTCTACAAAGACAGGGGGCGGGCAGGCCGGGGAGCTGTTTTTT
V: TRBV4-2; J: TRBJ2-2; size: .; D: .; CDR3: CASSRMTGDDTGELFF; DNA: TGTGCCAGCAGCCGAATGACAGGCGACGACACCGGGGAGCTGTTTTTT
V: TRBV7-2; J: TRBJ1-6; size: .; D: .; CDR3: CASSPSGGSNNSPLHF; DNA: TGTGCCAGCAGCCCGTCGGGGGGCTCCAATAATTCACCCCTCCACTTT
V: TRBV5-1; J: TRBJ1-3; size: .; D: .; CDR3: CASSPQLSGNTIYF; DNA: TGCGCCAGCAGCCCGCAACTCTCTGGAAACACCATATATTTT
V: TRBV7-6; J: TRBJ1-1; size: .; D: TRBD1; CDR3: CASSPGTVRGNTEAFF; DNA: TGTGCCAGCAGCCCCGGGACAGTTAGGGGGAACACTGAAGCTTTCTTT
V: TRBV28; J: TRBJ2-7; size: .; D: TRBD1; CDR3: CASSYRDRGLYEQYF; DNA: TGTGCCAGCAGTTACCGGGACAGGGGACTTTACGAGCAGTACTTC
V: TRBV28; J: TRBJ2-7; size: .; D: TRBD2; CDR3: CASSFPTGLAASYEQYF; DNA: TGTGCCAGCAGTTTCCCTACAGGACTAGCGGCGTCCTACGAGCAGTACTTC
V: TRBV30; J: TRBJ2-7; size: .; D: TRBD2; CDR3: CAWGGGAWYEQYF; DNA: TGTGCCTGGGGCGGGGGGGCCTGGTACGAGCAGTACTTC
V: TRBV27; J: TRBJ1-6; size: .; D: .; CDR3: CASSFPRYNSPLHF; DNA: TGTGCCAGCAGTTTCCCGCGGTATAATTCACCCCTCCACTTT
V: TRBV6-1; J: TRBJ2-7; size: .; D: .; CDR3: CASRYYEQYF; DNA: TGTGCCAGCAGATACTACGAGCAGTACTTC
V: TRBV5-4; J: TRBJ1-2; size: few; D: TRBD1; CDR3: CASSLRQGASGYTF; DNA: TGTGCCAGCAGCTTGAGGCAGGGGGCGAGTGGCTACACCTTC
V: TRBV4-2; J: TRBJ2-7; size: .; D: .; CDR3: CASSHSVTETYEQYF; DNA: TGTGCCAGCAGCCACAGCGTGACAGAGACCTACGAGCAGTACTTC
V: TRBV5-6; J: TRBJ1-1; size: few; D: .; CDR3: CASSFRRAGAFF; DNA: TGTGCCAGCAGCTTTCGCCGAGCTGGAGCTTTCTTT
V: TRBV9; J: TRBJ2-1; size: .; D: TRBD2; CDR3: CASSPGGGSGSSYNEQFF; DNA: TGTGCCAGCAGCCCTGGGGGGGGTAGCGGGAGCTCCTACAATGAGCAGTTCTTC
V: TRBV6-5; J: TRBJ2-3; size: .; D: TRBD1; CDR3: CASRRDRTDTQYF; DNA: TGTGCCAGCAGACGGGACAGAACAGATACGCAGTATTTT
V: TRBV5-4; J: TRBJ2-7; size: .; D: TRBD1; CDR3: CASSPRLGQGHYEQYF; DNA: TGTGCCAGCAGCCCACGGTTGGGACAGGGACACTACGAGCAGTACTTC
V: TRBV19; J: TRBJ2-3; size: .; D: .; CDR3: CASSYQSAGPMDTQYF; DNA: TGTGCCAGCTCCTACCAAAGCGCGGGGCCAATGGATACGCAGTATTTT
V: TRBV10-2; J: TRBJ1-2; size: .; D: .; CDR3: CASSESRSGLVGGYTF; DNA: TGCGCCAGCAGTGAGTCGAGGTCAGGGCTTGTTGGGGGCTACACCTTC
V: TRBV6-5; J: TRBJ2-7; size: few; D: TRBD1; CDR3: CASRSDRDYEQYF; DNA: TGTGCCAGCAGATCCGACAGGGACTACGAGCAGTACTTC
V: TRBV6-4; J: TRBJ1-3; size: once; D: .; CDR3: CASSDGQRMGNTIYF; DNA: TGTGCCAGCAGTGACGGACAGAGGATGGGAAACACCATATATTTT
V: TRBV28; J: TRBJ2-5; size: .; D: .; CDR3: CASSALDSSRETQYF; DNA: TGTGCCAGCAGCGCCCTGGACAGCTCTAGAGAGACCCAGTACTTC
V: TRBV6-1; J: TRBJ1-4; size: .; D: TRBD1; CDR3: CASSPGTGGEKLFF; DNA: TGTGCCAGCAGCCCGGGGACAGGGGGCGAAAAACTGTTTTTT
V: TRBV14; J: TRBJ2-3; size: once; D: .; CDR3: CASSQVEGTTDTQYF; DNA: TGTGCCAGCAGCCAAGTTGAGGGAACCACAGATACGCAGTATTTT
V: TRBV11-3; J: TRBJ2-1; size: .; D: .; CDR3: CASSLEVAYNEQFF; DNA: TGTGCCAGCAGCTTAGAGGTAGCCTACAATGAGCAGTTCTTC
V: TRBV6-5; J: TRBJ1-6; size: .; D: TRBD1; CDR3: CASPWDSNSPLHF; DNA: TGTGCCAGTCCCTGGGACAGTAATTCACCCCTCCACTTT
V: TRBV6-4; J: TRBJ1-6; size: .; D: .; CDR3: CASSEAPFSPLHF; DNA: TGTGCCAGCAGTGAGGCTCCTTTCTCACCCCTCCACTTT
V: TRBV6-6; J: TRBJ2-5; size: .; D: .; CDR3: CASSYPGTPGEETQYF; DNA: TGTGCCAGCAGTTACCCTGGGACTCCTGGTGAAGAGACCCAGTACTTC
V: TRBV28; J: TRBJ2-3; size: .; D: .; CDR3: CASSLGGGTDTQYF; DNA: TGTGCCAGCAGTTTAGGCGGGGGCACAGATACGCAGTATTTT
V: TRBV7-9; J: TRBJ1-1; size: once; D: .; CDR3: CASSLAVPGHGLF; DNA: TGTGCCAGCAGCTTAGCGGTGCCGGGACACGGACTCTTT
V: TRBV7-2; J: TRBJ2-4; size: .; D: TRBD2; CDR3: CASSLGLAGGHIQYF; DNA: TGTGCCAGCAGCCTTGGACTAGCGGGGGGGCACATTCAGTACTTC
V: TRBV2; J: TRBJ2-7; size: few; D: .; CDR3: CASSAIGVYEQYF; DNA: TGTGCCAGCAGTGCTATAGGGGTTTACGAGCAGTACTTC
V: TRBV5-4; J: TRBJ2-5; size: .; D: .; CDR3: CASSLGGGVETQYF; DNA: TGTGCCAGCAGCCTGGGCGGAGGGGTCGAGACCCAGTACTTC
V: TRBV7-2; J: TRBJ1-1; size: .; D: .; CDR3: CASSLSGPLNTEAFF; DNA: TGTGCCAGCAGCTTAAGTGGGCCCTTAAACACTGAAGCTTTCTTT
V: TRBV5-5; J: TRBJ2-1; size: .; D: TRBD1; CDR3: CASSFRTGGSYNEQFF; DNA: TGTGCCAGCAGCTTCCGGACAGGGGGCTCCTACAATGAGCAGTTCTTC
V: TRBV15; J: TRBJ2-2; size: .; D: TRBD2; CDR3: CATSKRAGANTGELFF; DNA: TGTGCCACCAGCAAGAGGGCGGGGGCGAACACCGGGGAGCTGTTTTTT
V: TRBV21-1; J: TRBJ2-7; size: .; D: .; CDR3: CASPERERRTNYEQYF; DNA: TGTGCCAGCCCCGAGCGGGAAAGGAGGACCAACTACGAGCAGTACTTC
V: TRBV6-5; J: TRBJ1-2; size: .; D: .; CDR3: CASSDGSHYGYTF; DNA: TGTGCCAGCAGTGACGGGAGTCACTATGGCTACACCTTC
V: TRBV7-3; J: TRBJ2-3; size: once; D: .; CDR3: CASSLILRDTQYF; DNA: TGTGCCAGCAGCTTAATACTTCGGGATACGCAGTATTTT
V: TRBV2; J: TRBJ2-5; size: .; D: .; CDR3: CASRLTSGETQYF; DNA: TGTGCCAGCAGGCTCACTAGTGGTGAGACCCAGTACTTC
V: TRBV19; J: TRBJ2-1; size: .; D: .; CDR3: CASTSYNEQFF; DNA: TGTGCCAGTACGAGCTACAATGAGCAGTTCTTC
V: TRBV5-8; J: TRBJ1-2; size: once; D: .; CDR3: CASERGDYGYTF; DNA: TGTGCCAGCGAGCGAGGAGATTATGGCTACACCTTC